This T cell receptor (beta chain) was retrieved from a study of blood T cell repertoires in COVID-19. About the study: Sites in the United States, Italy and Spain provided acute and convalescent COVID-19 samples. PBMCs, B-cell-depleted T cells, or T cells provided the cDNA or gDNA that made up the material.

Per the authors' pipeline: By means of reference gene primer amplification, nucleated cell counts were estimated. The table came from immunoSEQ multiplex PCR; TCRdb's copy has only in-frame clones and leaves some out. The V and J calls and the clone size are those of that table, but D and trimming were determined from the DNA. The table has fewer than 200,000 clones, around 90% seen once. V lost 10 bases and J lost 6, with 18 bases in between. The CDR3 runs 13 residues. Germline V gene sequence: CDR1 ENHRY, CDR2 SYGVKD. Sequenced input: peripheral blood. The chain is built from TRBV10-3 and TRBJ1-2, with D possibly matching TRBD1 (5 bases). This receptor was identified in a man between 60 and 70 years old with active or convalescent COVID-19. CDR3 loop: CATQGRSTDGYTF. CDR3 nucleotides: TGTGCCACTCAGGGTAGAAGTACGGATGGCTACACCTTC.